The clone carrying this T cell receptor beta chain was detected only once. Per the study methods: Counts of nucleated cells, estimated from reference gene primer amplification, were obtained. Generated by immunoSEQ multiplex PCR, the TCRdb table keeps only in-frame clones and is missing some. That table supplies the V and J calls and clone size; D and trimming were determined from the DNA. The sample lists under 250,000 clones; 65% to 85% were seen once. This entry belongs to a study of blood T cell repertoires in COVID-19. Across the whole study: Samples representing acute and convalescent COVID-19 were sourced from the United States, Italy and Spain. PBMCs, B-cell-depleted T cells, or T cells provided the cDNA or gDNA that made up the material.

The CDR3 contains 15 residues. Germline-derived CDR1 and CDR2 are MNHNS and SASEGT. Trimming removed 0 bases at V and 3 bases at J, with 9 bases between. This TCR came from a woman aged 55-70 years with acute or convalescent COVID-19. The V and J genes are TRBV6-1 and TRBJ1-5, with D possibly matching TRBD1 (6 bases). Sequencing input: peripheral blood. The CDR3 loop is CASSEAGHPNQPQHF. The CDR3 DNA is TGTGCCAGCAGTGAAGCGGGACACCCCAATCAGCCCCAGCATTTT.